The 13 T cell receptor beta chains listed next were all sequenced from one sample in a study of CD8+CD57+ T cells in acquired aplastic anemia. In patients chosen for sequencing, flow cytometry had shown CD8+CD57+ cell expansion. Investigators profiled TCR beta VDJ and CDR3 from genomic DNA template. TCRdb re-derived calls from the reads in MiXCR, one entry per CDR3 protein. This sample has 95,000 to 150,000 distinct CDR3 sequences; 50% to 60% occur once, and the top ten carry roughly 30%. Input material: sorted CD4+, CD8+, or CD8+CD57+ T cells (not recorded which) from PBMCs. The receptors stem from a human donor with aplastic anemia.

This clonotype showed up many times. The rearrangement links TRBV20-1 to TRBJ1-2; possible D gene TRBD1, 6 bases. The CDR3 totals 13 residues. Trimming pared 6 bases from V and 0 bases from J, leaving 11 bases between. CDR1 and CDR2 (germline): DFQATT, SNEGSKA (reference sequence). CDR3 nucleotide sequence: TGCAGTGCACCGGACAGAGCTAACTATGGCTACACCTTC. It codes for CSAPDRANYGYTF.

This sequence joins TRBV29-1 and TRBJ2-7; D is perhaps TRBD2 (6 bases). V was shortened by 6 bases and J by 5 bases, with 11 bases between the two germline ends. This CDR3 has 11 amino acids. Germline CDR1 is SQVTM and CDR2 is ANQGSEA. The CDR3 here is CSVLGGDEQYF. The CDR3 nucleotides read TGCAGCGTCTTGGGGGGTGACGAGCAGTACTTC.

V and J are TRBV19 and TRBJ1-2; D remains unclear. V lost 4 bases, J lost 3 bases, and 12 bases lay in between. Germline values: CDR1 LNHDA, CDR2 SQIVND (reference sequence). CDR3 length equals 14 residues. CDR3 coding DNA: TGTGCCAGTAGTACAAATGGTCCGTACTATGGCTACACCTTC. As protein: CASSTNGPYYGYTF.

The chain carries TRBV19 and TRBJ2-3; 13 bases agree with TRBD2. CDR1 and CDR2 (germline): LNHDA, SQIVND (reference sequence). V shed 6 bases, J shed 0 bases, and the junction held 0 bases outside the gene matches. The CDR3 is 15 residues long. Here the CDR3 reads CASRTSGGSTDTQYF. CDR3 in DNA: TGTGCCAGTAGGACTAGCGGGGGGAGCACAGATACGCAGTATTTT.

J is TRBJ1-2 and V is TRBV7-9; D gene ambiguous. There are 13 residues in the CDR3. Trimming stripped 5 bases from V and 3 bases from J, with 10 bases between. Per germline, CDR1 SEHNR and CDR2 FQNEAQ (reference sequence). The CDR3 region has the DNA TGTGCCAGCAGCCAAAACACAGACTATGGCTACACCTTC. Its translation is CASSQNTDYGYTF.

The chain couples TRBV19 to TRBJ1-5; D is ambiguous. Germline V CDR1 and CDR2: LNHDA, SQIVND (reference sequence). The CDR3 consists of 17 residues. Trimming took off 1 base at V and 2 bases at J, with 15 bases between the two ends. The CDR3 is CASSIGRNIRGNQPQHF. The CDR3 bases are TGTGCCAGTAGTATAGGTCGTAACATCCGTGGCAATCAGCCCCAGCATTTT.

The chain carries TRBV5-5 and TRBJ1-5; D is uncertain. This CDR3 region has 14 residues. The germline gives CDR1 SGHKS, CDR2 YYEKEE (reference sequence). V lost 0 bases, J lost 0 bases, and 4 bases lay in between. CDR3 DNA sequence: TGTGCCAGCAGCTTGGCTGATAGCAATCAGCCCCAGCATTTT. This sequence encodes CASSLADSNQPQHF.

The chain links TRBV7-6 to TRBJ2-1; TRBD2 agrees at 7 bases. Unmatched junction bases numbered 1, after V lost 8 bases and J lost 6 bases. The CDR3 has 11 residues. Germline CDR1 is SGHVS and CDR2 is FNYEAQ. CDR3 coding DNA: TGTGCCAGCGGCGGGGGCAATGAGCAGTTCTTC. Amino acids: CASGGGNEQFF.

There are a few counts of this clonotype. This chain joins TRBV2 and TRBJ2-5, with 9 bases lining up with TRBD2. CDR3 length: 15 residues. Trimming at V came to 5 bases and at J to 2 bases, leaving 6 bases not matched to a gene. Germline V CDR1 and CDR2: SNHLY, FYNNEI. CDR3 in amino acids: CASSPASGAQETQYF. The CDR3 DNA follows: TGTGCCAGCAGTCCTGCTAGCGGGGCACAAGAGACCCAGTACTTC.

V usage is TRBV6-2 or TRBV6-3 and J usage is TRBJ2-7, with a weak D call TRBD2 (5 bases). Trimming stripped 7 bases from V and 1 base from J, with 17 bases between. CDR1 and CDR2 (germline): MNHEY, SVGEGT. The CDR3 loop spans 15 amino acids. The CDR3, as DNA: TGTGCCAGCACCGCAACTAGATGGCCTTCCTACGAGCAGTACTTC. It codes for CASTATRWPSYEQYF.

This clonotype appeared once. This chain uses TRBV27 with TRBJ1-1; no reliable D call. V was shortened by 2 bases and J by 1 base, with 11 bases between the two germline ends. Germline CDR1 reads MNHEY; CDR2 reads SMNVEV (reference sequence). This CDR3 spans 15 amino acids. The CDR3 nucleotides read TGTGCCAGCAGTTTACCGGGGAAGGCGAACACTGAAGCTTTCTTT. Protein: CASSLPGKANTEAFF.

The J gene is TRBJ2-5, the V gene TRBV29-1; D is undetermined. CDR3 length: 12 residues. Germline V gene data show CDR1 as SQVTM and CDR2 as ANQGSEA. V was clipped by 6 bases and J by 5 bases, with 13 bases between them. The CDR3 loop reads CSVKDAGETQYF. DNA of the CDR3: TGCAGCGTGAAGGATGCCGGGGAGACCCAGTACTTC.

V and J are TRBV20-1 and TRBJ2-3; 12 nucleotides line up with TRBD2. V was clipped by 3 bases and J by 5 bases; unmatched bases: 12. This CDR3 has 17 residues. Germline V CDR1 and CDR2: DFQATT, SNEGSKA (reference sequence). In DNA form, the CDR3 reads TGCAGTGCTAGGGTCTTCGGCCTAGCGGGGGGGGGAGATACGCAGTATTTT. Its protein product is CSARVFGLAGGGDTQYF.